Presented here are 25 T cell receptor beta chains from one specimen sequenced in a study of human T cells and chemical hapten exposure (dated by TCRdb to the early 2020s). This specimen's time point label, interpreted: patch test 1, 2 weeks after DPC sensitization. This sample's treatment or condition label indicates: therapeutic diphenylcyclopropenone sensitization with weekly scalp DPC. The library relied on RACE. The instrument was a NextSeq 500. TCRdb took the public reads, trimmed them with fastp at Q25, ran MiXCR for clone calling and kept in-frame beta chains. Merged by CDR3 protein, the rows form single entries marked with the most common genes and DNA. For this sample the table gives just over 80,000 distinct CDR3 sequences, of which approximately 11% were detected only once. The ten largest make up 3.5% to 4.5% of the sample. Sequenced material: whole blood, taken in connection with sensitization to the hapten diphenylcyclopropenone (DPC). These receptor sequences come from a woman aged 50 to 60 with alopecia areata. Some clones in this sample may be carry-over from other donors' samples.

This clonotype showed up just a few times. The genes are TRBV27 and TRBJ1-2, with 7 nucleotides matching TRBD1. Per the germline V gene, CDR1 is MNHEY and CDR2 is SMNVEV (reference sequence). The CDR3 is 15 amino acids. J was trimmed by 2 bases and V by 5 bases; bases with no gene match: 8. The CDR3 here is CASSAARQGNYGYTF. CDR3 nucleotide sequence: TGTGCCAGCAGTGCCGCCCGACAGGGCAACTATGGCTACACCTTC.

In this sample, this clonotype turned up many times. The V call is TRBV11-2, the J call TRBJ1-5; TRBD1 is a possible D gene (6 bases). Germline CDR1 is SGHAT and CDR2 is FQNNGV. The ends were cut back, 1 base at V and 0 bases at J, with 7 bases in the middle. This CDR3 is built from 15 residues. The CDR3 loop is CASSLGDTSNQPQHF. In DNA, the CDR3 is TGTGCCAGCAGCTTAGGGGACACTAGCAATCAGCCCCAGCATTTT.

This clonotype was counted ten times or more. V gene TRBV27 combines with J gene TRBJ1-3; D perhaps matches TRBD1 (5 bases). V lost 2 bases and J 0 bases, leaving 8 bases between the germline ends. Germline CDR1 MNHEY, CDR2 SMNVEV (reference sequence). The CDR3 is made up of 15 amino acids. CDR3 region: CASSLTQGSGNTIYF. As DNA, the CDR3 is TGTGCCAGCAGTTTAACTCAGGGCTCTGGAAACACCATATATTTT.

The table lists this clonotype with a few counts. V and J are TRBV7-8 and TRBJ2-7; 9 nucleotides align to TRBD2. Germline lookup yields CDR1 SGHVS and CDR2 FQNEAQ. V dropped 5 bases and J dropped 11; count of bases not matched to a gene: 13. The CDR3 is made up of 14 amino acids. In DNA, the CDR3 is TGTGCCAGCAGCCCCCTGTTGATAGCGGGAGTGAAGTACTTC. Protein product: CASSPLLIAGVKYF.

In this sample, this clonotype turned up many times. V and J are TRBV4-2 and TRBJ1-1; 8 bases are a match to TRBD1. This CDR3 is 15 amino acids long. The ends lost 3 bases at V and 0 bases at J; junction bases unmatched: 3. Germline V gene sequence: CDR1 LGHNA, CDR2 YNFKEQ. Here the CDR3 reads CASSQRQGMNTEAFF. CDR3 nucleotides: TGTGCCAGCAGCCAGAGACAGGGGATGAACACTGAAGCTTTCTTT.

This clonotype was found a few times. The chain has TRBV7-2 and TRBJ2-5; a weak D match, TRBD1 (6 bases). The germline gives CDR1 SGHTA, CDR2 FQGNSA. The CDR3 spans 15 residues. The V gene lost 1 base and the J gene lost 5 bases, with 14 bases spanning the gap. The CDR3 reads CASSLDRALRETQYF. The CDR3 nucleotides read TGTGCCAGCAGCTTAGACAGGGCCCTTCGGGAGACCCAGTACTTC.

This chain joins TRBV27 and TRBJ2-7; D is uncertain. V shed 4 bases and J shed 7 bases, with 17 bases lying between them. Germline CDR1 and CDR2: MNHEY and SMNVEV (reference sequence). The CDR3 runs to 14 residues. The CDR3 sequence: CASSSAPSFGEQYF. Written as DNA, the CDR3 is TGTGCCAGCAGTTCAGCACCAAGTTTCGGGGAGCAGTACTTC.

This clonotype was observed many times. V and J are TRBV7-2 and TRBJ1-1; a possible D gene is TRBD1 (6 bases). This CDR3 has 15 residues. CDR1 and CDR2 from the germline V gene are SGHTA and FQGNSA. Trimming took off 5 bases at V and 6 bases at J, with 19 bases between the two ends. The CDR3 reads CASSRERGVLAEAFF. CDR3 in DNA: TGTGCCAGCAGCCGAGAGAGGGGGGTTCTGGCTGAAGCTTTCTTT.

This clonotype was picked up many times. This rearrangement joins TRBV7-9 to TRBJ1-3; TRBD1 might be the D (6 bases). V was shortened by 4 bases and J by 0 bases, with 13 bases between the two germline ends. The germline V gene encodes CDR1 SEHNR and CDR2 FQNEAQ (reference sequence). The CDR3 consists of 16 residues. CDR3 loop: CASSSGQPNSGNTIYF. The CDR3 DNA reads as TGTGCCAGCAGCTCTGGACAGCCCAACTCTGGAAACACCATATATTTT.

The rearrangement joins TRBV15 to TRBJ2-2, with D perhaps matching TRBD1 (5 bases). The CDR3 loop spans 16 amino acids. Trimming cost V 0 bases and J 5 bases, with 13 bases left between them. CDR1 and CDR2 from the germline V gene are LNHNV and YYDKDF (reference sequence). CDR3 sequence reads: CATSRDRGSNTGELFF. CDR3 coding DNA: TGTGCCACCAGCAGAGATAGGGGCAGTAATACCGGGGAGCTGTTTTTT.

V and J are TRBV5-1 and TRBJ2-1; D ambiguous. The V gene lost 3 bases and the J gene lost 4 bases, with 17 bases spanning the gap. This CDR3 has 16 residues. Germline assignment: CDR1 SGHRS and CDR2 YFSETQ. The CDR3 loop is CASSWTLPDGYNEQFF. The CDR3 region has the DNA TGCGCCAGCAGCTGGACCCTACCCGACGGGTACAATGAGCAGTTCTTC.

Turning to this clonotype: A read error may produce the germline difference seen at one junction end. DNA of the CDR3: TGCAGTGCTAGACAGAGCCCTGGAAACACCTTATATTTT. Translated, it gives CSARQSPGNTLYF. This chain joins TRBV20-1 and TRBJ1-3; D remains ambiguous. Germline CDR1 and CDR2: DFQATT and SNEGSKA (reference sequence). This CDR3 is 13 amino acids long.

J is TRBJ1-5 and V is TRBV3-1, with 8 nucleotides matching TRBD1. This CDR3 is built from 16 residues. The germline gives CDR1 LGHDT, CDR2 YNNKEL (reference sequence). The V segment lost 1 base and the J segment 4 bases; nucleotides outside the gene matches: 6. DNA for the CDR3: TGTGCCAGCAGCCAAGGCGGCAGGGGGCTTAATCAGCCCCAGCATTTT. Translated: CASSQGGRGLNQPQHF.

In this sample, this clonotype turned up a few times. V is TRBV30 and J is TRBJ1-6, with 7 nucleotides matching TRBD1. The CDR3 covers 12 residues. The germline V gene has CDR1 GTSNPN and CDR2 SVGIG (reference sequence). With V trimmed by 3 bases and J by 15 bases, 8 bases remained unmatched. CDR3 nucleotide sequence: TGTGCCTGGAGCGGACAGGCCCCAATCCTCCACTTT. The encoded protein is CAWSGQAPILHF.

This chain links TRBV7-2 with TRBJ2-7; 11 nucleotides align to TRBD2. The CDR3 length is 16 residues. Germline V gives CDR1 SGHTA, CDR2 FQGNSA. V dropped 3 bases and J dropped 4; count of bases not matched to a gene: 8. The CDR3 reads CASSFTSSGRLYEQYF. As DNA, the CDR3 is TGTGCCAGCAGCTTCACCTCTAGCGGGAGGTTATACGAGCAGTACTTC.

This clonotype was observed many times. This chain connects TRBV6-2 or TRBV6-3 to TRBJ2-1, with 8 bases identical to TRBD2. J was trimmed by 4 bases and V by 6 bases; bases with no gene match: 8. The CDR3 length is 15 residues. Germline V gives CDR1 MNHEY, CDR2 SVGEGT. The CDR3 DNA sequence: TGTGCCAGCAGCCTACGGGGGGGGCAATACAATGAGCAGTTCTTC. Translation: CASSLRGGQYNEQFF.

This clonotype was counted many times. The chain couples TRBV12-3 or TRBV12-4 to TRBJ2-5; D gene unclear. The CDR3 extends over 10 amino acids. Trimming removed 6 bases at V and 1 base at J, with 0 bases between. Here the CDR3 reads CASSQETQYF. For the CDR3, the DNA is TGTGCCAGCAGCCAAGAGACCCAGTACTTC.

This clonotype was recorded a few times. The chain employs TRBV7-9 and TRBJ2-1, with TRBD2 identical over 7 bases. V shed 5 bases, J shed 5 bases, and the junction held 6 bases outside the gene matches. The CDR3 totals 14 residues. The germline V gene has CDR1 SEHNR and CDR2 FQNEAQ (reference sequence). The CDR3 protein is CASSRKAGDNEQFF. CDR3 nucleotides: TGTGCCAGCAGCCGAAAGGCGGGAGACAATGAGCAGTTCTTC.

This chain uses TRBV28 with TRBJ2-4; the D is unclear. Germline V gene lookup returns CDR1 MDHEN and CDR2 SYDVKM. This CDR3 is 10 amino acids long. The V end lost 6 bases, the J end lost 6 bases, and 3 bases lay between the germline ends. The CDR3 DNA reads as TGTGCCAGCAGGGGAAACATTCAGTACTTC. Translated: CASRGNIQYF.

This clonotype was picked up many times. The CDR3, as DNA: TGTGCCACCAGTGAAAAACAGGGAAAGACCCAGTACTTC. Protein: CATSEKQGKTQYF. The chain recombines TRBV24-1 with TRBJ2-5, with D maybe TRBD1 (6 bases). There are 13 residues in the CDR3. V shed 4 bases and J shed 6 bases, with 11 bases lying between them. CDR1 and CDR2 from the germline V gene are KGHDR and SFDVKD.

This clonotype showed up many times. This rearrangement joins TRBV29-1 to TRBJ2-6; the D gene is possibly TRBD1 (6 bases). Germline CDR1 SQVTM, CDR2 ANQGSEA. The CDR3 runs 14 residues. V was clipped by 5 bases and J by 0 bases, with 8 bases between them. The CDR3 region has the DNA TGCAGCGTTAGACAGGCCTCTGGGGCCAACGTCCTGACTTTC. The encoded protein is CSVRQASGANVLTF.

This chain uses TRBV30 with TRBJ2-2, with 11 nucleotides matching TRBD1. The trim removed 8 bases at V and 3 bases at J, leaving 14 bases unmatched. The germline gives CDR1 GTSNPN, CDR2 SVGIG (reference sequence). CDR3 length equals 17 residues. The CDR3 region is CATTPGQGGLDTGELFF. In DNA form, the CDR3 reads TGTGCCACCACCCCGGGACAGGGGGGCTTAGACACCGGGGAGCTGTTTTTT.

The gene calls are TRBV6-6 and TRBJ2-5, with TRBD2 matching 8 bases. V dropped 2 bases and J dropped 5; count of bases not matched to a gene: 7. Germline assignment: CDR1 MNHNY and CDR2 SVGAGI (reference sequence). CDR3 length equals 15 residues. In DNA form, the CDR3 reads TGTGCCAGCAGTTACAAGGTAGCGGGGCGCGAGACCCAGTACTTC. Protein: CASSYKVAGRETQYF.

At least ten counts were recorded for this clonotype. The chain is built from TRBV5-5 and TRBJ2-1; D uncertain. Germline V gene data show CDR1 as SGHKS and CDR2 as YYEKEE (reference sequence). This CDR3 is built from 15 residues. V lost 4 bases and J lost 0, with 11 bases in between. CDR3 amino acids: CASSRRPDSYNEQFF. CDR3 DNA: TGTGCCAGCAGCCGACGCCCAGACTCCTACAATGAGCAGTTCTTC.

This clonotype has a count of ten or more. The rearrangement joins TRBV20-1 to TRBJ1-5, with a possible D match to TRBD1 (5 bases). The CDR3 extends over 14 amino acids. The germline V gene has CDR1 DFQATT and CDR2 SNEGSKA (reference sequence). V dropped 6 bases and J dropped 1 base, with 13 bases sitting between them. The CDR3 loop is CSAAQALSNQPQHF. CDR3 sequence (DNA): TGCAGTGCCGCACAGGCGCTGAGCAATCAGCCCCAGCATTTT.